What follows are 4 T cell receptor beta chains derived from one specimen sequenced in a study of Graves' ophthalmopathy and Graves' hyperthyroidism. Transcripts of RNA were the source for amplifying TCR beta CDR3 regions. Amplification began with first-round RT-PCR using HTBI primers, then second-round multiplex PCR was performed. TCRdb reprocessed the multiplex PCR reads via MiXCR and lists one record per CDR3 protein. This sample carries around 1,200,000 distinct CDR3 sequences, 35% to 45% of them seen once, and the ten largest clones take approximately 10%. Sequenced sample: peripheral blood or thyroid tissue (not recorded which). All receptors come from an adult man with Graves' hyperthyroidism.

This clonotype was found many times. The chain combines TRBV7-2 with TRBJ2-2; 9 bases align to TRBD1. The germline CDR1 and CDR2 sequences are SGHTA and FQGNSA. CDR3 length equals 10 residues. Trimming removed 5 bases from V and 15 bases from J; junction bases left unmatched: 1. CDR3 nucleotide sequence: TGTGCCAGCAGCGGGGACAGGGTGTTTTTT. It encodes CASSGDRVFF.

This clonotype has a count of ten or more. The chain recombines TRBV12-3 or TRBV12-4 with TRBJ1-5, with 8 bases aligning to TRBD1. The CDR3 loop spans 17 amino acids. Trimming cost V 6 bases and J 7 bases; bases outside gene matches: 17. The CDR3 sequence: CASSPGQGAGLGQPQHF. As DNA, the CDR3 is TGTGCCAGCAGCCCCGGGCAGGGGGCAGGCCTTGGGCAGCCCCAGCATTTT.

This clonotype has only one observation. The V and J genes are TRBV7-2 and TRBJ2-5; TRBD1 might be the D (5 bases). Trimming took off 8 bases at V and 5 bases at J, with 21 bases between the two ends. This CDR3 has 15 amino acids. Germline CDR1 is SGHTA and CDR2 is FQGNSA. In DNA form, the CDR3 reads TGTGCCAGCTCACCCCTGATAGGGGATCGGGAGACCCAGTACTTC. Amino acid sequence: CASSPLIGDRETQYF.

This clonotype was seen a single time. Compared with germline, one end of the junction differs, possibly owing to a read error. The V call is TRBV2, the J call TRBJ2-7; D possibly uses TRBD1 or TRBD2 (5 bases each). This CDR3 is 14 amino acids long. Germline assignment: CDR1 SNHLY and CDR2 FYNNEI. The CDR3 nucleotides read TGTGTCAGCAGCAACCGAGGGGACCAGCGCGAGCAGTACTTC. It encodes CVSSNRGDQREQYF.